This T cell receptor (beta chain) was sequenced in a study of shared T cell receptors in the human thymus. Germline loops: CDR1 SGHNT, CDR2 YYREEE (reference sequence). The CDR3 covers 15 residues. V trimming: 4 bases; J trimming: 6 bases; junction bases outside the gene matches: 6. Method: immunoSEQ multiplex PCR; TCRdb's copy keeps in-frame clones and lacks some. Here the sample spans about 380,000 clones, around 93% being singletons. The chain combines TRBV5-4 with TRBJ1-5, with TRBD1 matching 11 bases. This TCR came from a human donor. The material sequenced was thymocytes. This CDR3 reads CASSLGQGAVQPQHF. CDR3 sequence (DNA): TGTGCCAGCAGCCTCGGACAGGGGGCCGTTCAGCCCCAGCATTTT.